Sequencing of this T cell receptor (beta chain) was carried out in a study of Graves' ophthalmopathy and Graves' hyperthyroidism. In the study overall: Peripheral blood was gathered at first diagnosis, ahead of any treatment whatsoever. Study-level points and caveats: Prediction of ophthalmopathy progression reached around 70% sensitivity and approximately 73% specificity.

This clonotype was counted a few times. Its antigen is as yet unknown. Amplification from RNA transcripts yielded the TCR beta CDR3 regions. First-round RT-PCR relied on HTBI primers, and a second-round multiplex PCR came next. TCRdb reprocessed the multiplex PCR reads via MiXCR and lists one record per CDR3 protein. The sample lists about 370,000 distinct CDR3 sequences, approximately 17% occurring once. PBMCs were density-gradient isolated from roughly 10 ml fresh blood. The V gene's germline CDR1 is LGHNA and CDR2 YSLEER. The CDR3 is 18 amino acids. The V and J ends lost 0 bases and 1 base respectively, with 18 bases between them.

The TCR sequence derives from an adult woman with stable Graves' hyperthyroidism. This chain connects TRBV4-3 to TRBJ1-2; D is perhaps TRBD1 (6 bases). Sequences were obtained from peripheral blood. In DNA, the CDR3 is TGCGCCAGCAGCCAAGATCGGCTGGGCGGGGGCAGTAACTATGGCTACACCTTC. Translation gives CASSQDRLGGGSNYGYTF.